These T cell receptor beta chains were read from a single sample in a study of identical twins. Via MiXCR, TCRdb re-called the 5' RACE reads, giving one row per CDR3 protein. The sample holds approximately 500,000 distinct CDR3 sequences, roughly 24% seen once. The data were also submitted as part of a second study, on T cells expressing NK-cell markers.

The specimen was CD4+ T cells sorted from blood. The source of these receptors is a woman aged 18-29 years in good health. Both conserved end residues are part of each CDR3. The order of the fields is J gene, clone size, D gene, V gene, CDR3 DNA, CDR3 protein. A D gene is named only where the DNA matches it firmly. Clone size appears in some rows only: once, few, many, or a class for an expanded clone.

>TRBJ2-7|few|TRBD2|TRBV7-2
TGTGCCAGCAGCACATCACTAGCGGGAGGATACGAGCAGTACTTC
CASSTSLAGGYEQYF
>TRBJ2-7|NA|NA|TRBV7-3
TGTGCCAGCAGCCGACTGCAGGTCTACGAGCAGTACTTC
CASSRLQVYEQYF
>TRBJ1-2|few|TRBD1|TRBV12-3/TRBV12-4
TGTGCCAGCAGTGAGATGGACAGGGGCTATGGCTACACCTTC
CASSEMDRGYGYTF
>TRBJ2-3|NA|TRBD2|TRBV10-1
TGCGCCAGCAGTGATCCGGGACTAGCGGGAGATACCTTAAGCACAGATACGCAGTATTTT
CASSDPGLAGDTLSTDTQYF
>TRBJ2-7|NA|TRBD2|TRBV24-1
TGTGCCACCAGTGTACTAGCGGGAGGGAGCGCCTACGAGCAGTACTTC
CATSVLAGGSAYEQYF
>TRBJ2-7|NA|NA|TRBV2
TGTGCCAGCAGTGCTAACAGTTTCGGTTATGGTGAGCAGTACTTC
CASSANSFGYGEQYF
>TRBJ2-1|many|TRBD2|TRBV11-2
TGTGCCAGCAGCTTCCTAGCGGGAGAATACAATGAGCAGTTCTTC
CASSFLAGEYNEQFF
>TRBJ2-7|once|NA|TRBV29-1
TGCAGCGTTGCAGTGAGGGCGGGCTCCTACGAGCAGTACTTC
CSVAVRAGSYEQYF
>TRBJ2-7|few|NA|TRBV5-1
TGCGCCAGCAGCGAGACCGGGACCTTTTACGAGCAGTACTTC
CASSETGTFYEQYF
>TRBJ2-1|once|NA|TRBV11-2
TGTGCCAGCAGCCCCACCCCCGGGTTCTCGCAGTTCTTC
CASSPTPGFSQFF